These T cell receptor beta chains were read from a single sample in a study of shared clonotypes between healthy human individuals. The assay was immunoSEQ multiplex PCR, and TCRdb's table has in-frame clones only and misses some. This sample has a few million clones, with 90% to 95% found just once. Sequenced material: naive CD4+ T cells sorted from blood. These receptors originate from a man younger than 35 in good health. Each CDR3 is given with its conserved first and last residue. The D gene is left open where the match is weak. Size is stated for part of the rows, as once, few or many counts, or as a class when the clone is expanded.

CDR3 DNA | CDR3 protein | J gene | D gene | clone size | V gene | CDR3 length
TGTGCCAGCAGCTACGGGACAGGCCAAAGCAATCAGCCCCAGCATTTT | CASSYGTGQSNQPQHF | TRBJ1-5 | TRBD1 | - | TRBV7-9 | 16
TGCGCCAGCAGCTTAGGGCAGGGATTAGTACTAAATGAAAAACTGTTTTTT | CASSLGQGLVLNEKLFF | TRBJ1-4 | - | - | TRBV5-1 | 17
TGTGCCAGCAGCCTGGGACTCACTTATATGAACTCCTACAATGAGCAGTTCTTC | CASSLGLTYMNSYNEQFF | TRBJ2-1 | - | - | TRBV5-4 | 18
TGTGCCAGCAGGGGGACCTACCCCAACTATGGCTACACCTTC | CASRGTYPNYGYTF | TRBJ1-2 | - | few | TRBV2 | 14
TGCGCCAGCAGTTCGGGACGGACCAATTTGAACACCGGGGAGCTGTTTTTT | CASSSGRTNLNTGELFF | TRBJ2-2 | - | - | TRBV10-1 | 17
TGTGCCAGCAGCTTAGATGGCAGAAGCAATCAGCCCCAGCATTTT | CASSLDGRSNQPQHF | TRBJ1-5 | - | - | TRBV7-8 | 15
TGTGCCAGCAGCCCAAGCGTGACGGGACCTGGAGCGGCCTACGAGCAGTACTTC | CASSPSVTGPGAAYEQYF | TRBJ2-7 | - | - | TRBV9 | 18
TGTGCCAGCAGTGAATATTCCCTAGGACGCTCGGTGTTCTATTTT | CASSEYSLGRSVFYF | TRBJ2-3 | - | - | TRBV25-1 | 15
TGCGCCAGCAGCCCTACTAATACCGAGCAGTACTTC | CASSPTNTEQYF | TRBJ2-7 | - | - | TRBV5-1 | 12
TGTGCCAGCACCTTAACCCCCCTACTAAACGGGGAGCTGTTTTTT | CASTLTPLLNGELFF | TRBJ2-2 | - | - | TRBV11-2 | 15
TGCGCCAGCAGCTTGGGGGGCAGTGATGGCTACACCTTC | CASSLGGSDGYTF | TRBJ1-2 | - | - | TRBV5-1 | 13
TGCGCCAGCAGCCAAGATCTTGGACTATCCGCCTACAATGAGCAGTTCTTC | CASSQDLGLSAYNEQFF | TRBJ2-1 | - | - | TRBV4-3 | 17
TGTGCCAGCAGCCAAGACAGGGTATACGAGCAGTACTTC | CASSQDRVYEQYF | TRBJ2-7 | TRBD1 | once | TRBV5-5 | 13
TGTGCCAGCAGCCGCGGGGGGGAGACCCAGTACTTC | CASSRGGETQYF | TRBJ2-5 | TRBD2 | - | TRBV9 | 12
TGTGCCATCGGGCTAGCGGGTACTTTGAACACCGGGGAGCTGTTTTTT | CAIGLAGTLNTGELFF | TRBJ2-2 | TRBD2 | - | TRBV10-3 | 16
TGCGCCACCGGAAGGTACCAAGAGACCCAGTACTTC | CATGRYQETQYF | TRBJ2-5 | - | - | TRBV5-1 | 12
TGTGCCATCAGTGACCTCGGGGGGCCCACGGAGACCCAGTACTTC | CAISDLGGPTETQYF | TRBJ2-5 | - | - | TRBV10-3 | 15